The 3 T cell receptor beta chains listed next were all sequenced from one sample in a study of CD4 T cells in relation to SARS-CoV-2 and coronaviruses. Antigen specificity for these receptors is unknown. The unexposed donors gave CD4+ T cells in about 2010-2019, prior to COVID-19. Isolation of CD4+ T cells took place after 10 days in culture. TCRdb keeps only in-frame clones here, not all; method: immunoSEQ multiplex PCR. The table shows 20,000 to 25,000 clones, with over 65% occurring only once. Source material: CD4+ T cells from PBMCs, cultured in vitro. These receptors originate from a human donor in good health.

The rearrangement uses TRBV11-3 and TRBJ2-1, with a weak D call TRBD2 (6 bases). Germline values: CDR1 SGHNT, CDR2 YENEEA. V lost 5 bases, J lost 14 bases, and 16 bases lay in between. The CDR3 has 12 amino acids. The chain's CDR3 is CASSDEAGVKFF. For the CDR3, the DNA is TGTGCCAGCAGCGATGAAGCGGGCGTCAAGTTCTTC. The complete variable domain, with remaining parts taken from reference TRBV11-3 and TRBJ2-1, reads EAGVVQSPRYKIIEKKQPVAFWCNPISGHNTLYWYLQNLGQGPELLIRYENEEAVDDSQLPKDRFSAERLKGVDSTLKIQPAELGDSAVYLCASSDEAGVKFFGPGTRLTVL.

This clone was counted a single time. This rearrangement joins TRBV7-2 to TRBJ1-1; D unresolved. The CDR3 runs 15 residues. Germline CDR1 and CDR2: SGHTA and FQGNSA. V dropped 0 bases and J dropped 0 bases, with 8 bases sitting between them. The CDR3 DNA reads as TGTGCCAGCAGCTTAGCGCCGGACGTGAACACTGAAGCTTTCTTT. Residues: CASSLAPDVNTEAFF.

The chain recombines TRBV3-1 (or the pseudogene TRBV3-2) with TRBJ2-7; no clear D. CDR3 length: 13 amino acids. Germline V lookup: CDR1 LGHDT, CDR2 YNNKEL (reference sequence). The V end lost 4 bases, the J end lost 5 bases, and 12 bases lay between the germline ends. The DNA of the CDR3 is TGTGCCAGCAGCCCAAATGGGCTAAACGAGCAGTACTTC. This translates into CASSPNGLNEQYF.